The source of this T cell receptor beta chain is a study of blood T cell repertoires in COVID-19 (dated by TCRdb to the early 2020s). Study-wide context: Samples covering the acute and convalescent phases of COVID-19 were provided by collaborators in the United States, Italy and Spain. The prospective study material was composed of cDNA or gDNA derived from T cells, B-cell-depleted T cells, or PBMCs. The dataset comprised deeply sampled blood TCRbeta repertoires from subjects exposed to, actively infected with, or recovered from COVID-19. The repertoires were released in a freely available public database meant as a resource for research on the immune response to SARS-CoV-2. The samples were drawn from two sources: the first 160 participants of the ongoing ImmuneRACE study, and 950 to 1,500 subjects contributed by 6 global collaborators. A de-identified subject ID, COVID-19 status, age in years and sex were almost always included in the sample metadata. HLA class I and class II types, where available, came from metadata supplied by the sample provider rather than from assay-based typing. Findings and caveats that apply to the study as a whole: How much clinical and demographic metadata was included differed by source and by participant, and the metadata was provided uncurated.

Participants in the prospective study were aged 18 to 89 years, lived in about two dozen United States geographic areas, and enrolled through a virtual design. In the prospective study, participants were assigned to cohorts based on the clinical history participants reported in a screening survey and a study questionnaire. Recovered participants in ImmuneRACE Cohort 3 were defined as having two consecutive negative NP/OP PCR tests, clearance from a healthcare professional, or resolution of symptoms. In the prospective study, mobile phlebotomists collected whole blood, serum and a nasopharyngeal or oropharyngeal swab from each participant. Participants in the prospective study had the option to provide additional blood draws and questionnaires over a roughly two-month period. Blood samples from the prospective study were shipped frozen or at room temperature prior to DNA extraction. On this clone: The specificity of this receptor is unknown. Base qualities are not recorded, but no much larger clone differs from it by a single base.

CDR1 and CDR2 were assigned from the germline V gene as SGHTA and FQGTGA. The cysteine opens and the phenylalanine closes a CDR3 of 12 amino acids. Kept here is only the CDR3 DNA, which spans 36 bases and is read in frame from base 1. The junction shows trimming of 5 bases on V and 7 bases on J, plus 9 bases between the germline ends. TCRbeta CDR3 regions were amplified from genomic DNA using the immunoSEQ Assay, a bias-controlled multiplex PCR. In the original analysis: The number of nucleated cells in each sample was estimated by amplification of reference gene primers within the assay. To quantify the absolute abundance of each unique TCRbeta CDR3 rearrangement, sequence reads were collapsed and filtered. For each sample, productive Simpson clonality was calculated as the square root of Simpson's diversity index across productive rearrangements. The clones in this table, taken by TCRdb from immuneACCESS, are in-frame only. Not every clone is retained; where verified, under half of the shortfall comes from an unresolved V gene, and the cause of the rest is unknown. The DNA gave D and trimming, while V, J and clone size come from that table. The sample has more than 150,000 clones on record, roughly four fifths of them singletons. The leading ten clones occupy 12% of the sample.

The chain links TRBV7-3 with TRBJ2-1, with no confident D gene call. Material: PBMCs or T cells enriched from blood (not recorded which). The receptor was derived from a man aged 35-49 years who had recovered from COVID-19. The nucleotides are TGTGCCAGCAGCCCAGAGACAAATGAGCAGTTCTTC. This is translated as CASSPETNEQFF.